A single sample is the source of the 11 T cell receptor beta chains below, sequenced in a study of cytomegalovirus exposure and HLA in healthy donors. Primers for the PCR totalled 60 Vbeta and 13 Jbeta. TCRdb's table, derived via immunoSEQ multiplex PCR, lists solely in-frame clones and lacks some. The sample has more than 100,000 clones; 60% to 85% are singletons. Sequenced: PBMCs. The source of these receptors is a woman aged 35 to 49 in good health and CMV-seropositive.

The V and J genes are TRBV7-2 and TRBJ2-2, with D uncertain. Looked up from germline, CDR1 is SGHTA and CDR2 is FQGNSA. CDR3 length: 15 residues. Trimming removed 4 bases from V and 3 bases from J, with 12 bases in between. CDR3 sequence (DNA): TGTGCCAGCAGCTCGACCCGACACTACACCGGGGAGCTGTTTTTT. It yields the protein CASSSTRHYTGELFF.

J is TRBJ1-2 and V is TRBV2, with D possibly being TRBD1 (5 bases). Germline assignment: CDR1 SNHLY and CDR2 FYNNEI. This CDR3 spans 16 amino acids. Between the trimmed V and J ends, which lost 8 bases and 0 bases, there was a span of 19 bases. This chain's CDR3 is CASDLKRTPTNYGYTF. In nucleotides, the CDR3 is TGTGCCAGCGACCTGAAAAGGACACCCACTAACTATGGCTACACCTTC.

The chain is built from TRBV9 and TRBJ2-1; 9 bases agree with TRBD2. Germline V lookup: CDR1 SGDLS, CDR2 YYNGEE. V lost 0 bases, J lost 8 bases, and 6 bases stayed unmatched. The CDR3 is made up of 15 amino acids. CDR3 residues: CASSVGGSGRDEQFF. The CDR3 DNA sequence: TGTGCCAGCAGCGTAGGTGGTAGCGGGAGAGATGAGCAGTTCTTC. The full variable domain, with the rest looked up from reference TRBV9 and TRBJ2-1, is DSGVTQTPKHLITATGQRVTLRCSPRSGDLSVYWYQQSLDQGLQFLIQYYNGEERAKGNILERFSAQQFPDLHSELNLSSLELGDSALYFCASSVGGSGRDEQFFGPGTRLTVL.

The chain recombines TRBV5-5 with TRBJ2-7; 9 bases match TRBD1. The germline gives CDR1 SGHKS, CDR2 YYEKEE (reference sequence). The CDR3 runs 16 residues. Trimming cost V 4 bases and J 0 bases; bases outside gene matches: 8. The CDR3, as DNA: TGTGCCAGCAGCCCTATCGACAGGGGGGCCTCCTACGAGCAGTACTTC. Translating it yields CASSPIDRGASYEQYF.

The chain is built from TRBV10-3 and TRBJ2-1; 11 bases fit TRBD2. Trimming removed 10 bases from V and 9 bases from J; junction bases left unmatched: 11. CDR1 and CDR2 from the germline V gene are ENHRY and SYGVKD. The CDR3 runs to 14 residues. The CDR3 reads CATSTSGERSEQFF. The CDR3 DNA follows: TGTGCCACCTCGACTAGCGGGGAGAGGAGTGAGCAGTTCTTC.

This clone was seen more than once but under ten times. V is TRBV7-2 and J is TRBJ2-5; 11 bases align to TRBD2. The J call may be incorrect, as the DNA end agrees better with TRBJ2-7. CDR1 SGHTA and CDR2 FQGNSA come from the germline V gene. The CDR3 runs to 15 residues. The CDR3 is CASSLGLAGTYEQYF. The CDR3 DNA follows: TGTGCCAGCAGCTTAGGACTAGCGGGGACCTACGAGCAGTACTTC.

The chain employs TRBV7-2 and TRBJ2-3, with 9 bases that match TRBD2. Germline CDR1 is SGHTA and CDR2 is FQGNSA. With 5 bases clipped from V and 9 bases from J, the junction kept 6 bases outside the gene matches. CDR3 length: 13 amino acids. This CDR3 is CASSRLADTTQYF. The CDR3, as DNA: TGTGCCAGCAGCAGACTAGCGGACACAACGCAGTATTTT.

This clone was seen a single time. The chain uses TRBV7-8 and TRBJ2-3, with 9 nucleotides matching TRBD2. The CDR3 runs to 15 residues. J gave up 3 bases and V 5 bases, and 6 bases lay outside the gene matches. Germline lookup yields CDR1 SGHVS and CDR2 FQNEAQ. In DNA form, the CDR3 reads TGTGCCAGCAGCCTCCGGCGGGAGGGAACAGATACGCAGTATTTT. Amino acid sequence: CASSLRREGTDTQYF.

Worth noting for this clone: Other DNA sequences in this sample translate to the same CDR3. CDR3 sequence reads: CASSPTVNTEAFF. The CDR3 bases are TGTGCCAGCTCACCAACAGTGAACACTGAAGCTTTCTTT. V usage is TRBV18 and J usage is TRBJ1-1, with D hard to call. The CDR3 is 13 amino acids. V shed 2 bases and J shed 0 bases, with 4 bases lying between them. Germline CDR1 is KGHSH and CDR2 is LQKENI.

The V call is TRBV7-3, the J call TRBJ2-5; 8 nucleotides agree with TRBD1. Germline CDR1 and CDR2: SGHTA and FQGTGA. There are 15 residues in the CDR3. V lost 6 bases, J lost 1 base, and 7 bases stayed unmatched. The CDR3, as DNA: TGTGCCAGCAGGCCGGGGACAGGACCCCAAGAGACCCAGTACTTC. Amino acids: CASRPGTGPQETQYF.

In nucleotides, the CDR3 is TGTGCCAGCAGTGGTACAGGGACGAGGGAAAAACTGTTTTTT. Encoded protein: CASSGTGTREKLFF. This chain links TRBV2 with TRBJ1-4; tentatively, D is TRBD1 (6 bases). Trimming shortened V by 4 bases and J by 8 bases, and 14 bases separated the two germline ends. The CDR3 covers 14 residues. Germline CDR1 reads SNHLY; CDR2 reads FYNNEI.